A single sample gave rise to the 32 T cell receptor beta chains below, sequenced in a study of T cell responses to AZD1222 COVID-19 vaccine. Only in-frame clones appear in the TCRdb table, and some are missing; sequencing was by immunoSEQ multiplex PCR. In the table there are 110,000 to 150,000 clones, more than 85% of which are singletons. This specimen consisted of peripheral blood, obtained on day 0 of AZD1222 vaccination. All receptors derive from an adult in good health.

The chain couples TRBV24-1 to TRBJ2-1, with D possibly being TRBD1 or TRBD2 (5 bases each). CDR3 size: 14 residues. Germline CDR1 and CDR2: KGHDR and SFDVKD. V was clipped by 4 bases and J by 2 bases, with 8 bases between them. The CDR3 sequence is CATSDREPYNEQFF. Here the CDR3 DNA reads TGTGCCACCAGTGACAGGGAGCCCTACAATGAGCAGTTCTTC.

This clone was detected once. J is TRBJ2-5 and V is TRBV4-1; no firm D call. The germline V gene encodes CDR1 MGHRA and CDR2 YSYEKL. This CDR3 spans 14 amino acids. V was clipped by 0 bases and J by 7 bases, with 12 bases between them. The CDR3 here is CASSQDRTSGTQYF. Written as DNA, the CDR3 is TGCGCCAGCAGCCAAGATCGGACCTCTGGGACCCAGTACTTC.

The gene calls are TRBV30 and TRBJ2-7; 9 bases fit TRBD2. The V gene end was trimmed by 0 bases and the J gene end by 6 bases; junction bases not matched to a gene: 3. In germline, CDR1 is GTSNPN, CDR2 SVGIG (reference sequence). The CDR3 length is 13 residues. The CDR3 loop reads CAWSVTSGLEQYF. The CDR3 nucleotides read TGTGCCTGGAGTGTGACTAGCGGACTCGAGCAGTACTTC.

CDR3 nucleotides: TGTGCCAGCAGCTCTTTGGTACAGGGACAGGGTGAAAAACTGTTTTTT. Its protein product is CASSSLVQGQGEKLFF. The genes are TRBV28 and TRBJ1-4, with TRBD1 matching 9 bases. CDR3 length: 16 amino acids. Per the germline V gene, CDR1 is MDHEN and CDR2 is SYDVKM. The trim removed 6 bases at V and 7 bases at J, leaving 12 bases unmatched. The full variable domain, in which reference TRBV28 and TRBJ1-4 provide the parts outside the CDR3, is DVKVTQSSRYLVKRTGEKVFLECVQDMDHENMFWYRQDPGLGLRLIYFSYDVKMKEKGDIPEGYSVSREKKERFSLILESASTNQTSMYLCASSSLVQGQGEKLFFGSGTQLSVL.

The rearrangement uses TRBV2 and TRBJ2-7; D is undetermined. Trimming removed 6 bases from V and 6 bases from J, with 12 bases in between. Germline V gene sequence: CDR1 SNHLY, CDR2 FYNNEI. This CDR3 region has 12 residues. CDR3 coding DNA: TGTGCCAGCAGGGGTGGACGCGCCGAGCAGTACTTC. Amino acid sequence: CASRGGRAEQYF.

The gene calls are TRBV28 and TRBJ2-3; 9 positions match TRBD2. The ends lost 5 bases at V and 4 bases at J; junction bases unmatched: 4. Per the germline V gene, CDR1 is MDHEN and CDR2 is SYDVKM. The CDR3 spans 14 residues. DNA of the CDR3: TGTGCCAGCAGTATAGCGGGAGTGGCAGATACGCAGTATTTT. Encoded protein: CASSIAGVADTQYF.

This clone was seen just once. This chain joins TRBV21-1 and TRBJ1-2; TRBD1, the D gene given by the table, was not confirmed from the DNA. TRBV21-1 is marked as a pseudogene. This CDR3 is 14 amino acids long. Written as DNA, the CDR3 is TGTGCCAGCAGTAACAGGCGCCGCCACTATGGCTACACCTTC. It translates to CASSNRRRHYGYTF.

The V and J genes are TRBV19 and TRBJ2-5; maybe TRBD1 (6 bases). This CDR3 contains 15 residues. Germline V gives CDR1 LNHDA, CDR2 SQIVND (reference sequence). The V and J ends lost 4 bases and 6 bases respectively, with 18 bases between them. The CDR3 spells CASSSRRTVEKTQYF. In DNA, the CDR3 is TGTGCCAGTAGTAGCCGCAGGACAGTCGAGAAGACCCAGTACTTC.

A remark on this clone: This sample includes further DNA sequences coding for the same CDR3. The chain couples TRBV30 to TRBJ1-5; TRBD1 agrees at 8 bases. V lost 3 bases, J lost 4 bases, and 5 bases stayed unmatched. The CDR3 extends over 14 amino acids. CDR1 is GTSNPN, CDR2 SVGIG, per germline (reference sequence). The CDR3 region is CAWRTGDSNQPQHF. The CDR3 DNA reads TGTGCCTGGAGGACAGGGGATAGTAATCAGCCCCAGCATTTT.

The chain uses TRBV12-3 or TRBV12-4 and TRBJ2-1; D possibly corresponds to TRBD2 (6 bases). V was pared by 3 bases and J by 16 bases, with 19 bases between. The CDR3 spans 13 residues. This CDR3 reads CASSFPQTSAAFF. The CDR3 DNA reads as TGTGCCAGCAGTTTTCCCCAGACTAGTGCGGCTTTCTTC.

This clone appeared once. The chain's CDR3 is CASSLGQGYNEQFF. The CDR3 DNA sequence: TGCGCCAGCAGTCTGGGACAGGGATACAATGAGCAGTTCTTC. The rearrangement uses TRBV5-1 and TRBJ2-1; 9 nucleotides agree with TRBD1. Germline CDR1 and CDR2: SGHRS and YFSETQ. The length of the CDR3 is 14 residues. V lost 5 bases and J lost 4; bases outside the gene matches: 4.

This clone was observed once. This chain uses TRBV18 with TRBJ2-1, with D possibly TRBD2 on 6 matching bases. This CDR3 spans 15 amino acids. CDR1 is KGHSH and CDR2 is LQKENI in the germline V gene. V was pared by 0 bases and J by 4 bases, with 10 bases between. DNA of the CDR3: TGTGCCAGCTCACCACCTACGGGAGAGTACAATGAGCAGTTCTTC. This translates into CASSPPTGEYNEQFF.

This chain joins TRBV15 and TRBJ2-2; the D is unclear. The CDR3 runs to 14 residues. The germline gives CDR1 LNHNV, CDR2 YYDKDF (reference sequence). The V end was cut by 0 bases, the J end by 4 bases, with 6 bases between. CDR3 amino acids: CATSRDFGTGELFF. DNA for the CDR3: TGTGCCACCAGCAGAGATTTTGGCACCGGGGAGCTGTTTTTT.

CDR3 bases: TGTGCCAGCAGCTTAAGCCTGATCCTGACCACTGGGGCCAACGTCCTGACTTTC. Residues: CASSLSLILTTGANVLTF. The chain combines TRBV11-2 with TRBJ2-6; D gene unclear. Germline CDR1 and CDR2: SGHAT and FQNNGV. V was shortened by 2 bases and J by 2 bases, with 16 bases between the two germline ends. CDR3 length equals 18 residues.

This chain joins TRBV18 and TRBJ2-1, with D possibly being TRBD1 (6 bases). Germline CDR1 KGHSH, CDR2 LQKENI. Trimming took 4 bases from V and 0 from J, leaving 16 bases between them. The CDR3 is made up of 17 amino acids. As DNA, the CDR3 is TGTGCCAGCTCACACGCGACAGGACCGAGCTCCTACAATGAGCAGTTCTTC. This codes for CASSHATGPSSYNEQFF.

This chain's CDR3 is CASSVRANYGYTF. The CDR3 DNA sequence: TGTGCCAGCAGCGTACGGGCTAACTATGGCTACACCTTC. The rearrangement links TRBV9 to TRBJ1-2; no definite D call. CDR3 size: 13 residues. CDR1 and CDR2 from the germline V gene are SGDLS and YYNGEE. V was clipped by 1 base and J by 0 bases, with 4 bases between them.

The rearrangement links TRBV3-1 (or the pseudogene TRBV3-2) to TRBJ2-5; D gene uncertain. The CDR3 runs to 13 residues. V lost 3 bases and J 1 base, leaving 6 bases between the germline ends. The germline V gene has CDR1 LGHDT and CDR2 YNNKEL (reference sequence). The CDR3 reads CASSHGSQETQYF. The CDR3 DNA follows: TGTGCCAGCAGCCATGGCTCCCAAGAGACCCAGTACTTC.

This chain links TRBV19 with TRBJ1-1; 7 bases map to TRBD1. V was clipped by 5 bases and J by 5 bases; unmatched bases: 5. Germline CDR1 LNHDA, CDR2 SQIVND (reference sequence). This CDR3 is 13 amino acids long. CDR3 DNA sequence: TGTGCCAGTAGTGTCGACAGGGTGACTGAAGCTTTCTTT. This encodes CASSVDRVTEAFF.

This chain's CDR3 is CASSLTSGAQETQYF. Written as DNA, the CDR3 is TGCGCCAGCAGCCTGACTAGCGGGGCCCAAGAGACCCAGTACTTC. The chain couples TRBV4-1 to TRBJ2-5; 11 nucleotides match TRBD2. In germline, CDR1 is MGHRA, CDR2 YSYEKL. V trimming: 4 bases; J trimming: 1 base; junction bases outside the gene matches: 2. The CDR3 length is 15 residues.

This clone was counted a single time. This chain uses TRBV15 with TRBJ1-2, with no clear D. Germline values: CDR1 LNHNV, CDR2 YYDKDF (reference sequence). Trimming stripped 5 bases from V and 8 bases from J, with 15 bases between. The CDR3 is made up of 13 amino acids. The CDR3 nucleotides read TGTGCCACCAGCCGACGAGGGCCTTACGGCTACACCTTC. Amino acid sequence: CATSRRGPYGYTF. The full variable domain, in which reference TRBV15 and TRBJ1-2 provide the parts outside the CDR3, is DAMVIQNPRYQVTQFGKPVTLSCSQTLNHNVMYWYQQKSSQAPKLLFHYYDKDFNNEADTPDNFQSRRPNTSFCFLDIRSPGLGDTAMYLCATSRRGPYGYTFGSGTRLTVV.

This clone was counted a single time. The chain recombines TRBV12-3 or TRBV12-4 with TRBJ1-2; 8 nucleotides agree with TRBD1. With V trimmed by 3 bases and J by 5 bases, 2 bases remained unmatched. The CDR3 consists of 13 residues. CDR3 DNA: TGTGCCAGCAGTTTCGGGACAGGATATGGCTACACCTTC. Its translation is CASSFGTGYGYTF.

The CDR3 reads CAISESNGPLNYGYTF. CDR3 nucleotides: TGTGCCATCAGTGAGTCGAACGGGCCGCTTAACTATGGCTACACCTTC. This sequence joins TRBV10-3 and TRBJ1-2, with D unclear. In germline, CDR1 is ENHRY, CDR2 SYGVKD. V was trimmed by 0 bases and J by 1 base, leaving 12 bases between them. The CDR3 is 16 residues long.

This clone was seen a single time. The CDR3 DNA reads as TGTGCCAGCAGTTCAAGGACTAGCGGGAGTACAGATACGCAGTATTTT. Amino acid sequence: CASSSRTSGSTDTQYF. V and J are TRBV6-5 and TRBJ2-3; 13 nucleotides align to TRBD2. The V segment lost 4 bases and the J segment 3 bases; nucleotides outside the gene matches: 4. Germline CDR1 and CDR2: MNHEY and SVGAGI. CDR3 length: 16 residues.

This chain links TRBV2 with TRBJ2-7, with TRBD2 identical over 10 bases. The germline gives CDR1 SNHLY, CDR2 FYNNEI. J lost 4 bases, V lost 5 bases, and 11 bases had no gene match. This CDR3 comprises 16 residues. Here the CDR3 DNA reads TGTGCCAGCAGTCCATTAGGAGGACTAGCGGTATACGAGCAGTACTTC. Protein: CASSPLGGLAVYEQYF. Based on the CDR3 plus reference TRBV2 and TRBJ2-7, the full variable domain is EPEVTQTPSHQVTQMGQEVILRCVPISNHLYFYWYRQILGQKVEFLVSFYNNEISEKSEIFDDQFSVERPDGSNFTLKIRSTKLEDSAMYFCASSPLGGLAVYEQYFGPGTRLTVT.

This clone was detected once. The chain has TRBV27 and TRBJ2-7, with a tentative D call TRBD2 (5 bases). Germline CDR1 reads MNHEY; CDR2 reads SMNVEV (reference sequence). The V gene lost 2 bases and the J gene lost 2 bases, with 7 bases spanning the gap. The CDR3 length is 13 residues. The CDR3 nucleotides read TGTGCCAGCAGTTTAGGGAGCACCTACGAGCAGTACTTC. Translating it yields CASSLGSTYEQYF.

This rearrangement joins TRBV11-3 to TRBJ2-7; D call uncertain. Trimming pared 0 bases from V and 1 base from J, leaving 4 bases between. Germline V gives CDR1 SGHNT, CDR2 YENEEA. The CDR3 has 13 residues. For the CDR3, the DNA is TGTGCCAGCAGCTTAGACAGGTCCTACGAGCAGTACTTC. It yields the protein CASSLDRSYEQYF.

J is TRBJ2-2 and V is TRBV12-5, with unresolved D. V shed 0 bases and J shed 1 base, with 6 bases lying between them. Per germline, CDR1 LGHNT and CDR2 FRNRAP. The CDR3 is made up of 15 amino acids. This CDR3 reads CASGLVGLNTGELFF. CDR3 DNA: TGTGCTAGTGGTTTGGTAGGGTTGAACACCGGGGAGCTGTTTTTT.

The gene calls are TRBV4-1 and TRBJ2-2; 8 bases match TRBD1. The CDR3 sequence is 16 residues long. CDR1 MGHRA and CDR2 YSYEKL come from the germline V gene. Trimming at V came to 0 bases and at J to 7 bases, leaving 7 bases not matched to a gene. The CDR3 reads CASSQDPPGGIGELFF. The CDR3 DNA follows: TGCGCCAGCAGCCAAGACCCGCCAGGGGGCATCGGGGAGCTGTTTTTT.

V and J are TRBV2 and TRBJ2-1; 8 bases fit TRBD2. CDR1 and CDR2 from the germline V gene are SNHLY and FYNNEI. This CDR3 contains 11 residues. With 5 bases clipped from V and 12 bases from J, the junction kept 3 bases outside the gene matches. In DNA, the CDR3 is TGTGCCAGCAGTAGCGGGAGAGGGCAGTTCTTC. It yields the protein CASSSGRGQFF.

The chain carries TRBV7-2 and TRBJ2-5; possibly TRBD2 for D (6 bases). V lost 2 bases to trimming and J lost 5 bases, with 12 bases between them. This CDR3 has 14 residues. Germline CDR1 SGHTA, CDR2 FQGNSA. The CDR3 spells CASSLLGAGETQYF. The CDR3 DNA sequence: TGTGCCAGCAGCTTACTAGGGGCGGGGGAGACCCAGTACTTC.

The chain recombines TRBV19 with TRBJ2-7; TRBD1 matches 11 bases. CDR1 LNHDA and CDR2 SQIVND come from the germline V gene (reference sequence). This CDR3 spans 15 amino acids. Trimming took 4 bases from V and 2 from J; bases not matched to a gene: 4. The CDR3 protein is CASSSGQGAPYEQYF. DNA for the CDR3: TGTGCCAGTAGTAGTGGACAGGGGGCCCCCTACGAGCAGTACTTC. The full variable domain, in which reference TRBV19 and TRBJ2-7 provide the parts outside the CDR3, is DGGITQSPKYLFRKEGQNVTLSCEQNLNHDAMYWYRQDPGQGLRLIYYSQIVNDFQKGDIAEGYSVSREKKESFPLTVTSAQKNPTAFYLCASSSGQGAPYEQYFGPGTRLTVT.

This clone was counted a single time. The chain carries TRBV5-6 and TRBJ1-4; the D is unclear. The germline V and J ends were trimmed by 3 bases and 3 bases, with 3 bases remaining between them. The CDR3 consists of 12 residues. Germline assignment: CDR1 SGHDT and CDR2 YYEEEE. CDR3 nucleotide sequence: TGTGCCAGCAGCTATCCTAATGAAAAACTGTTTTTT. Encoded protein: CASSYPNEKLFF.